The subject of this entry is one T cell receptor (beta chain). The data stem from a study of blood T cell repertoires in COVID-19. Study-wide background: Acute and convalescent COVID-19 specimens originated in the United States, Italy and Spain. From T cells, B-cell-depleted T cells, or PBMCs came the material, which was cDNA or gDNA.

Per the study methods: Using reference gene primer amplification, nucleated cell counts were estimated. Clones were read by immunoSEQ multiplex PCR, and TCRdb kept only the in-frame ones, dropping some. Clonal size and the V and J genes are those of that table, whereas D and trimming came from the DNA. The table shows roughly 150,000 clones, with 83% occurring only once. CDR3 length equals 15 residues. With 3 bases clipped from V and 4 bases from J, the junction kept 7 bases outside the gene matches. Germline V gene lookup returns CDR1 SGDLS and CDR2 YYNGEE. The V call is TRBV9, the J call TRBJ2-5; 9 positions match TRBD1. Material for sequencing was peripheral blood. The TCR sequence derives from a woman of 80 years or more with acute or convalescent COVID-19. The CDR3 bases are TGTGCCAGCAGCGCAAATACAGGGGGCATAGAGACCCAGTACTTC. It codes for CASSANTGGIETQYF.